This T cell receptor (beta chain) was observed in a study of CD8 T cells in Susac syndrome. The CDR3 length is 13 residues. CDR1 is MNHEY and CDR2 is SVGEGT in the germline V gene. Between the trimmed V and J ends, which lost 5 bases and 3 bases, there was a span of 9 bases. With random hexamers, 0.5 to 1 ug RNA was reverse transcribed. MiXCR, applied by TCRdb to the immunoSEQ multiplex PCR reads, yields one record per CDR3 protein. The table includes around 180,000 distinct CDR3 sequences, roughly 92% detected once. The clonotype was recovered from a human donor with Susac syndrome. V usage is TRBV6-2 or TRBV6-3 and J usage is TRBJ2-3; the D is unclear. Source material: CD4+ T cells from PBMCs. The CDR3 sequence is CASSTEVTDTQYF. The CDR3 DNA reads as TGTGCCAGCAGTACTGAGGTAACAGATACGCAGTATTTT.